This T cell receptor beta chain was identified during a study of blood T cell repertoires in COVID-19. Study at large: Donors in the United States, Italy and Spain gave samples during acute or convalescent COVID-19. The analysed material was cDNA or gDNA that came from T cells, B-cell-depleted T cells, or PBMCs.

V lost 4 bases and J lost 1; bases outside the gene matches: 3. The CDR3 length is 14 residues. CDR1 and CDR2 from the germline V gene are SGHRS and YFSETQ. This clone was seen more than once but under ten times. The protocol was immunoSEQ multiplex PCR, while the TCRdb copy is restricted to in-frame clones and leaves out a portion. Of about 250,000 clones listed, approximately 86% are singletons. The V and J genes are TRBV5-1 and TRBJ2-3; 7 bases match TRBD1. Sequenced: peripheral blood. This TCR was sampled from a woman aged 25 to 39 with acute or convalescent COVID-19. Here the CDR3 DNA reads TGCGCCAGCAGCATTACAGGGGGCACAGATACGCAGTATTTT. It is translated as CASSITGGTDTQYF.